The 24 T cell receptor beta chains in this list originate from one sample, sequenced in a study of blood T cell repertoires in COVID-19. Sequenced by immunoSEQ multiplex PCR; TCRdb stores in-frame clones only, minus some. Of some 180,000 clones in the sample, 83% were seen once. Material for sequencing was peripheral blood. These receptors all come from a woman older than 75 with acute or convalescent COVID-19.

This clone was recorded once. V usage is TRBV19 and J usage is TRBJ1-5; D is ambiguous. This CDR3 region has 16 residues. The V gene lost 6 bases and the J gene lost 0 bases, with 15 bases spanning the gap. Germline-derived CDR1 and CDR2 are LNHDA and SQIVND (reference sequence). Written as DNA, the CDR3 is TGTGCCAGTAGAACAACCGCCGAGGGTAGCAATCAGCCCCAGCATTTT. This codes for CASRTTAEGSNQPQHF.

This clone appeared once. The chain combines TRBV2 with TRBJ1-5, with a tentative D call TRBD1 (6 bases). The CDR3 has 15 residues. Per germline, CDR1 SNHLY and CDR2 FYNNEI. Trimming took off 7 bases at V and 0 bases at J, with 13 bases between the two ends. The CDR3 DNA is TGTGCCAGCACTCGGACAGACCTTAGCAATCAGCCCCAGCATTTT. This translates into CASTRTDLSNQPQHF. Combining the CDR3 with reference TRBV2 and TRBJ1-5 gives the whole variable domain EPEVTQTPSHQVTQMGQEVILRCVPISNHLYFYWYRQILGQKVEFLVSFYNNEISEKSEIFDDQFSVERPDGSNFTLKIRSTKLEDSAMYFCASTRTDLSNQPQHFGDGTRLSIL.

V and J are TRBV19 and TRBJ2-7; 10 bases agree with TRBD1. Germline V gene sequence: CDR1 LNHDA, CDR2 SQIVND (reference sequence). V gave up 5 bases and J gave up 6 bases; unmatched junction bases: 7. The CDR3 sequence is 14 residues long. The CDR3 is CASSLGTGDLEQYF. In nucleotides, the CDR3 is TGTGCCAGTAGTCTCGGGACAGGGGACCTCGAGCAGTACTTC.

The chain couples TRBV5-6 to TRBJ1-4; the match to TRBD1 covers 8 bases. The junction had 16 bases not matched to a gene; V was cut back by 3 bases and J by 6 bases. The CDR3 has 18 residues. The germline V gene has CDR1 SGHDT and CDR2 YYEEEE. The CDR3 loop reads CASSSGTDRGRRDEKLFF. CDR3 nucleotides: TGTGCCAGCAGCTCCGGGACTGACAGGGGCCGCCGCGATGAAAAACTGTTTTTT.

This sequence joins TRBV30 and TRBJ1-2, with D perhaps TRBD1 (5 bases). The CDR3 totals 13 residues. V was cut by 2 bases and J by 8 bases, with 15 bases left in between. Germline-derived CDR1 and CDR2 are GTSNPN and SVGIG (reference sequence). CDR3 residues: CAWSNMAGYGYTF. As DNA, the CDR3 is TGTGCCTGGAGTAACATGGCAGGGTACGGCTACACCTTC.

The chain is built from TRBV19 and TRBJ2-1; D possibly corresponds to TRBD2 (5 bases). Per germline, CDR1 LNHDA and CDR2 SQIVND (reference sequence). The V end lost 5 bases, the J end lost 8 bases, and 16 bases lay between the germline ends. The CDR3 totals 14 residues. Here the CDR3 DNA reads TGTGCCAGTAGTTTGCTAGCAAATATGGATGAGCAGTTCTTC. This translates into CASSLLANMDEQFF.

The chain joins TRBV9 to TRBJ1-4; a possible D gene is TRBD1 (6 bases). CDR3 length equals 15 residues. Germline-derived CDR1 and CDR2 are SGDLS and YYNGEE. Trimming removed 4 bases at V and 3 bases at J, with 13 bases between. CDR3 sequence reads: CASSNQGMANEKLFF. The CDR3 DNA sequence: TGTGCCAGCAGCAATCAGGGGATGGCTAATGAAAAACTGTTTTTT.

The chain couples TRBV19 to TRBJ1-1; 11 bases agree with TRBD1. Germline CDR1 reads LNHDA; CDR2 reads SQIVND (reference sequence). Trimming cost V 3 bases and J 3 bases; bases outside gene matches: 6. CDR3 length: 16 amino acids. The DNA of the CDR3 is TGTGCCAGTAGTATCCCAGGACAGGGGGCCCACACTGAAGCTTTCTTT. It yields the protein CASSIPGQGAHTEAFF.

V is TRBV2 and J is TRBJ2-7, with D perhaps TRBD1 (6 bases). CDR1 is SNHLY and CDR2 is FYNNEI in the germline V gene. This CDR3 is built from 15 residues. V lost 1 base and J lost 4, with 14 bases in between. The chain's CDR3 is CASSEGSNREYEQYF. CDR3 DNA sequence: TGTGCCAGCAGTGAAGGGTCAAACAGGGAATACGAGCAGTACTTC.

The V and J genes are TRBV5-5 and TRBJ1-1, with 8 bases lining up with TRBD1. The CDR3 runs 15 residues. CDR1 is SGHKS and CDR2 is YYEKEE in the germline V gene (reference sequence). Trimming removed 2 bases from V and 4 bases from J; junction bases left unmatched: 7. The CDR3 nucleotides are TGTGCCAGCAGCTTTTTTCAGGGGGCAGTCACTGAAGCTTTCTTT. It is translated as CASSFFQGAVTEAFF.

The V gene is TRBV2, the J gene TRBJ1-2; no clear D gene. Trimming took 6 bases from V and 2 from J, leaving 19 bases between them. The CDR3 runs 16 residues. Germline lookup yields CDR1 SNHLY and CDR2 FYNNEI. CDR3 sequence: CASRFGADPVNYGYTF. CDR3 bases: TGTGCCAGCAGATTTGGAGCCGATCCCGTAAACTATGGCTACACCTTC.

The chain is built from TRBV6-1 and TRBJ2-2; 8 nucleotides align to TRBD1. The CDR3 consists of 16 residues. The trim removed 3 bases at V and 1 base at J, leaving 4 bases unmatched. CDR1 and CDR2 (germline): MNHNS, SASEGT. CDR3 in DNA: TGTGCCAGCAGTGATCATGGACAGGGGAACACCGGGGAGCTGTTTTTT. Its translation: CASSDHGQGNTGELFF.

This clone appeared a few times. This same CDR3 is encoded by further DNA sequences in the sample. The V call is TRBV30, the J call TRBJ1-2; 8 bases match TRBD1. The CDR3 has 14 residues. With 0 bases clipped from V and 4 bases from J, the junction kept 4 bases outside the gene matches. The germline CDR1 and CDR2 sequences are GTSNPN and SVGIG (reference sequence). In nucleotides, the CDR3 is TGTGCCTGGAGTGTCGGACAGGGCGCCTATGGCTACACCTTC. Its protein is CAWSVGQGAYGYTF.

This sequence joins TRBV5-1 and TRBJ2-1, with 13 bases matching TRBD2. Losses at the gene ends were 3 bases for V and 6 bases for J; bases not matched to a gene: 9. The CDR3 is 17 amino acids. CDR1 and CDR2 from the germline V gene are SGHRS and YFSETQ. The CDR3 sequence: CASSSGLAGVRLNEQFF. Here the CDR3 DNA reads TGCGCCAGCAGCTCAGGACTAGCGGGAGTTCGGCTCAATGAGCAGTTCTTC.

J is TRBJ2-1 and V is TRBV5-1, with TRBD1 as a possible D gene (5 bases). Germline CDR1 reads SGHRS; CDR2 reads YFSETQ. The CDR3 is 13 amino acids. The V end was cut by 0 bases, the J end by 6 bases, with 7 bases between. The CDR3 loop reads CASSLGQGNEQFF. The CDR3 DNA follows: TGCGCCAGCAGCTTGGGTCAGGGCAATGAGCAGTTCTTC.

The rearrangement uses TRBV7-2 and TRBJ2-1, with TRBD1 matching over 9 bases. V lost 1 base to trimming and J lost 9 bases; unmatched junction nucleotides: 16. CDR1 SGHTA and CDR2 FQGNSA come from the germline V gene. The CDR3 covers 18 residues. The CDR3 coding sequence is TGTGCCAGCAGCTTAGTGGTTCCGAGACAGGGGGGGCTAGCTGAGCAGTTCTTC. Its translation is CASSLVVPRQGGLAEQFF.

There are a few counts of this clone. The chain employs TRBV19 and TRBJ1-5; the match to TRBD1 covers 7 bases. Trimming at V came to 6 bases and at J to 5 bases, leaving 22 bases not matched to a gene. Germline CDR1 LNHDA, CDR2 SQIVND (reference sequence). The CDR3 is 19 residues long. The CDR3 loop is CASSREPPLRQGSHQPQHF. CDR3 DNA: TGTGCCAGTAGCAGGGAACCGCCCCTAAGACAGGGTTCGCATCAGCCCCAGCATTTT. Combining the CDR3 with reference TRBV19 and TRBJ1-5 gives the whole variable domain DGGITQSPKYLFRKEGQNVTLSCEQNLNHDAMYWYRQDPGQGLRLIYYSQIVNDFQKGDIAEGYSVSREKKESFPLTVTSAQKNPTAFYLCASSREPPLRQGSHQPQHFGDGTRLSIL.

This clone was seen only a few times. V and J are TRBV9 and TRBJ1-1, with no clear D. The CDR3 runs 14 residues. CDR1 is SGDLS, CDR2 YYNGEE, per germline. V was shortened by 6 bases and J by 6 bases, with 18 bases between the two germline ends. CDR3 region: CASNFLGGSSEAFF. DNA of the CDR3: TGTGCCAGCAATTTCCTTGGAGGCTCTTCTGAAGCTTTCTTT. Full variable domain (remainder filled in from reference TRBV9 and TRBJ1-1): DSGVTQTPKHLITATGQRVTLRCSPRSGDLSVYWYQQSLDQGLQFLIQYYNGEERAKGNILERFSAQQFPDLHSELNLSSLELGDSALYFCASNFLGGSSEAFFGQGTRLTVV.

This chain links TRBV29-1 with TRBJ1-5; no clear D gene. Germline V lookup: CDR1 SQVTM, CDR2 ANQGSEA. The CDR3 sequence is 14 residues long. V lost 4 bases to trimming and J lost 1 base, with 11 bases between them. The CDR3 is CSVGREGSNQPQHF. The CDR3 nucleotides read TGCAGCGTTGGGAGGGAAGGAAGCAATCAGCCCCAGCATTTT. Based on the CDR3 plus reference TRBV29-1 and TRBJ1-5, the full variable domain is SAVISQKPSRDICQRGTSLTIQCQVDSQVTMMFWYRQQPGQSLTLIATANQGSEATYESGFVIDKFPISRPNLTFSTLTVSNMSPEDSSIYLCSVGREGSNQPQHFGDGTRLSIL.

The chain combines TRBV6-2 or TRBV6-3 with TRBJ1-6; 9 positions match TRBD1. Trimming cost V 2 bases and J 7 bases; bases outside gene matches: 12. CDR3 size: 18 residues. The germline CDR1 and CDR2 sequences are MNHEY and SVGEGT. The CDR3, as DNA: TGTGCCAGCAGTTACAGCACCGGGACAGGGATTCGGAATTCACCCCTCCACTTT. It specifies CASSYSTGTGIRNSPLHF.

The chain uses TRBV4-1 and TRBJ2-2; 10 bases align to TRBD2. V was clipped by 2 bases and J by 7 bases; unmatched bases: 7. Looked up from germline, CDR1 is MGHRA and CDR2 is YSYEKL. The CDR3 has 16 amino acids. The CDR3 sequence is CASSQPGTSVNGELFF. As DNA, the CDR3 is TGCGCCAGCAGCCAACCGGGGACTAGCGTTAACGGGGAGCTGTTTTTT.

The V call is TRBV10-3, the J call TRBJ1-5, with 7 positions matching TRBD1. This CDR3 comprises 15 residues. The germline V gene has CDR1 ENHRY and CDR2 SYGVKD. Trimming at V came to 3 bases and at J to 4 bases, leaving 6 bases not matched to a gene. CDR3 DNA: TGTGCCATCAGTGACGAGGGGGCCAGTAATCAGCCCCAGCATTTT. Its protein product is CAISDEGASNQPQHF.

The V gene is TRBV5-5, the J gene TRBJ2-7; 7 bases fit TRBD1. The CDR3 has 15 amino acids. The germline V gene has CDR1 SGHKS and CDR2 YYEKEE (reference sequence). J was trimmed by 2 bases and V by 4 bases; bases with no gene match: 9. This chain's CDR3 is CASSTGTATPYEQYF. In DNA form, the CDR3 reads TGTGCCAGCAGCACCGGGACAGCAACTCCCTACGAGCAGTACTTC.

V usage is TRBV6-2 or TRBV6-3 and J usage is TRBJ2-5; TRBD2 aligns across 7 bases. Germline V CDR1 and CDR2: MNHEY, SVGEGT. The CDR3 contains 14 residues. V shed 5 bases and J 1 base; nucleotides not matched to a gene: 4. The CDR3 DNA reads as TGTGCCAGCAGTGATGCTAGCGGCCAAGAGACCCAGTACTTC. Amino acid sequence: CASSDASGQETQYF.